Below, 4 T cell receptor beta chains from the same sample are listed, as sequenced in a study of shared clonotypes between healthy human individuals. The protocol was immunoSEQ multiplex PCR, while the TCRdb copy is restricted to in-frame clones and leaves out a portion. The table lists 2 million to 2.5 million clones, around 95% of them singletons. Specimen: naive CD4+ T cells sorted from blood. Stated subset: CD45RA+ positively selected. Every receptor here comes from a man aged 18-30 years in good health.

The chain couples TRBV4-3 to TRBJ2-5; D unclear. CDR1 and CDR2 (germline): LGHNA, YSLEER. CDR3 size: 14 residues. V was shortened by 3 bases and J by 5 bases, with 13 bases between the two germline ends. DNA for the CDR3: TGCGCCAGCAGCCAGAACCTCGGGCAGGAGACCCAGTACTTC. It specifies CASSQNLGQETQYF.

The chain carries TRBV27 and TRBJ1-2; TRBD1 matches at 8 bases. Germline CDR1 is MNHEY and CDR2 is SMNVEV (reference sequence). Unmatched junction bases numbered 14, after V lost 7 bases and J lost 4 bases. The CDR3 consists of 16 residues. The CDR3 DNA reads as TGTGCCAGCACTGACAGGGGAGGGCCCTCTGGCTATGGCTACACCTTC. It translates to CASTDRGGPSGYGYTF.

The chain has TRBV9 and TRBJ1-1, with a possible D match to TRBD1 (5 bases). The CDR3 totals 16 residues. Germline-derived CDR1 and CDR2 are SGDLS and YYNGEE. Trimming left V 3 bases short and J 3 bases short, with 18 bases between. As DNA, the CDR3 is TGTGCCAGCAGCGCCCAGGGTTTTGGACCCTACACTGAAGCTTTCTTT. It encodes CASSAQGFGPYTEAFF.

V and J are TRBV7-2 and TRBJ1-5; D gene uncertain. The CDR3 sequence is 15 residues long. V lost 5 bases and J 0 bases, leaving 11 bases between the germline ends. Germline CDR1 reads SGHTA; CDR2 reads FQGNSA. CDR3 sequence: CASSVGVHSNQPQHF. The CDR3 DNA follows: TGTGCCAGCAGCGTCGGTGTTCATAGCAATCAGCCCCAGCATTTT. The whole variable domain, filled in from reference TRBV7-2 and TRBJ1-5, reads GAGVSQSPSNKVTEKGKDVELRCDPISGHTALYWYRQSLGQGLEFLIYFQGNSAPDKSGLPSDRFSAERTGGSVSTLTIQRTQQEDSAVYLCASSVGVHSNQPQHFGDGTRLSIL.